A selection of T cell receptor beta chains follows, all from one sample in a study of shared clonotypes between healthy human individuals. Measured with immunoSEQ multiplex PCR; TCRdb has only the in-frame clones, and not every one. This sample yields around 2.3 million clones, of which roughly 95% are seen a single time; 0.1% to 0.15% belongs to the top ten. Sample: naive CD4+ T cells sorted from blood. These receptors were collected from a man younger than 35 in good health. Both conserved end residues are part of each CDR3. D genes are given only for firm matches. Clone size, where shown, is once, few, many, or a class for clones that have expanded.

j_gene | v_gene | len | abundance | d_gene | CDR3nt | CDR3aa
TRBJ2-1 | TRBV5-4 | 11 | NA | NA | TGTGCCAGCAGCTTGGGGCAGGGCGAGGTCTTC | CASSLGQGEVF
TRBJ2-1 | TRBV7-2 | 12 | once | NA | TGTGCCAGCAGCTTAGGGGAAAGGTTCCAGTTCTTC | CASSLGERFQFF
TRBJ2-1 | TRBV5-1 | 14 | NA | TRBD1 | TGCGCCAGCAGCTCGGGACAGGGCGACGATGAGCAGTTCTTC | CASSSGQGDDEQFF
TRBJ2-7 | TRBV6-1 | 16 | NA | TRBD2 | TGTGCCAGCAGTGAACGGGGACGGGGGGGCCGATACGAGCAGTACTTC | CASSERGRGGRYEQYF
TRBJ1-2 | TRBV18 | 15 | NA | TRBD1 | TGTGCCAGCTCACCAGGGACAGGGAGCGTCTATGGCTACACCTTC | CASSPGTGSVYGYTF
TRBJ1-2 | TRBV7-9 | 14 | NA | NA | TGTGCCAGCAGCTCCGAGACAGGAGTCTATGGCTACACCTTC | CASSSETGVYGYTF
TRBJ2-5 | TRBV7-9 | 14 | NA | TRBD2 | TGTGCCAGCAGCTTGTCTAGCGGACAAGAGACCCAGTACTTC | CASSLSSGQETQYF
TRBJ2-6 | TRBV19 | 17 | NA | NA | TGTGCCAGTAGCAGAGTTACCTCTGTTAGCGGGGCCAACGTCCTGACTTTC | CASSRVTSVSGANVLTF
TRBJ2-3 | TRBV7-2 | 15 | once | NA | TGTGCCAGCACCCTAAGCGGTCTTAGCACAGATACGCAGTATTTT | CASTLSGLSTDTQYF
TRBJ2-1 | TRBV18 | 15 | NA | NA | TGTGCCAGCTCACCGGTGGGAAGCTCCTACAATGAGCAGTTCTTC | CASSPVGSSYNEQFF
TRBJ1-5 | TRBV30 | 15 | NA | TRBD1 | TGTGCCTGGAGTGTACAGAACAGGGGGCCGCAGCCCCAGCATTTT | CAWSVQNRGPQPQHF
TRBJ1-1 | TRBV2 | 14 | NA | TRBD1 | TGTGCCAGCAGGAGGGACAGGGCGGCCACTGAAGCTTTCTTT | CASRRDRAATEAFF
TRBJ1-1 | TRBV6-5 | 14 | NA | NA | TGTGCCAGCAGTTATACCCGAGGGGACACTGAAGCTTTCTTT | CASSYTRGDTEAFF
TRBJ2-2 | TRBV4-3 | 14 | once | NA | TGCGCCAGCAGCCAAGATTCCGGTATCGGGGAGCTGTTTTTT | CASSQDSGIGELFF
TRBJ1-1 | TRBV14 | 16 | NA | NA | TGTGCCAGCAGCCAAGTTGGGAGACAGAGAGGAACTGAAGCTTTCTTT | CASSQVGRQRGTEAFF
TRBJ2-3 | TRBV27 | 18 | NA | TRBD2 | TGTGCCAGCAGTCGCGGACCGGGACTAGCTGATAACACAGATACGCAGTATTTT | CASSRGPGLADNTDTQYF
TRBJ2-1 | TRBV4-3 | 16 | NA | TRBD2 | TGCGCCAGCAGCCAAATTAGCGGGGGCACTTACAATGAGCAGTTCTTC | CASSQISGGTYNEQFF
TRBJ1-4 | TRBV27 | 14 | NA | TRBD1 | TGTGCCAGCAGCCGGACAGGGGTTGGTGAAAAACTGTTTTTT | CASSRTGVGEKLFF
TRBJ1-1 | TRBV10-1 | 12 | once | NA | TGCGCCAGTTCGACAGGAAACACTGAAGCTTTCTTT | CASSTGNTEAFF
TRBJ2-7 | TRBV10-3 | 16 | NA | TRBD1 | TGTGCCATCAGTTCGGACAGGACAGGGGTAACCTACGAGCAGTACTTC | CAISSDRTGVTYEQYF
TRBJ2-1 | TRBV30 | 16 | NA | NA | TGTGCCTGGAGTCTGGCGGGGAGTGTGTCCTACAATGAGCAGTTCTTC | CAWSLAGSVSYNEQFF
TRBJ1-5 | TRBV11-3 | 15 | NA | NA | TGTGCCAGCAGCTTAGGGCCAGGTGCCAATCAGCCCCAGCATTTT | CASSLGPGANQPQHF
TRBJ2-7 | TRBV11-1 | 13 | few | TRBD1 | TGTGCCAGCAGCACCAGGGGGTTCGACGAGCAGTACTTC | CASSTRGFDEQYF
TRBJ2-1 | TRBV13 | 17 | NA | TRBD2 | TGTGCCAGCAGCCCGCGAAAGACTAGCGGGAAGGTAAATGAGCAGTTCTTC | CASSPRKTSGKVNEQFF
TRBJ1-5 | TRBV27 | 16 | NA | NA | TGTGCCAGCAGTTCAAGACACATGGGGGGGGGCGAGCCCCAGCATTTT | CASSSRHMGGGEPQHF
TRBJ2-7 | TRBV7-6 | 14 | NA | NA | TGTGCCAGCAGCAAGATCATTGGCTCCTACGAGCAGTACTTC | CASSKIIGSYEQYF
TRBJ1-2 | TRBV6-5 | 11 | NA | NA | TGTGCCAGCAGTTACGGGGGCCTCTACACCTTC | CASSYGGLYTF
TRBJ1-2 | TRBV15 | 17 | NA | TRBD1 | TGTGCCACCAGCAGAGACCTGGGACAGGGAATTCGCTATGGCTACACCTTC | CATSRDLGQGIRYGYTF
TRBJ1-1 | TRBV5-1 | 16 | NA | TRBD1 | TGCGCCAGCAGCCTCGGACAGGGACCTATGAACACTGAAGCTTTCTTT | CASSLGQGPMNTEAFF
TRBJ2-2 | TRBV11-3 | 17 | NA | TRBD1 | TGTGCCAGCAGCTTAGATAAGGACAGGGGTGTCGCCGGGGAGCTGTTTTTT | CASSLDKDRGVAGELFF
TRBJ2-1 | TRBV7-3 | 13 | NA | TRBD2 | TGTGCCAGCAGCCCCACGAGCGGGGGTGGGCAGTTCTTC | CASSPTSGGGQFF
TRBJ1-3 | TRBV5-6 | 13 | NA | NA | TGTGCCAGCAGCTTGGGACAGAGAAACACCATATATTTT | CASSLGQRNTIYF
TRBJ2-1 | TRBV5-1 | 15 | NA | NA | TGCGCCAGCAGCAGTTCGACAGGCACCTACAATGAGCAGTTCTTC | CASSSSTGTYNEQFF
TRBJ2-6 | TRBV6-5 | 15 | NA | NA | TGTGCCAGCAGTACCGACACATCTGGGGCCAACGTCCTGACTTTC | CASSTDTSGANVLTF
TRBJ1-4 | TRBV9 | 14 | NA | NA | TGTGCCAGCAGCGTAGCATCTGAGGCTGAAAAACTGTTTTTT | CASSVASEAEKLFF
TRBJ1-5 | TRBV5-1 | 13 | NA | NA | TGCGCCAGCAGCTTGGAAGAAGGTCAGCCCCAGCATTTT | CASSLEEGQPQHF
TRBJ2-1 | TRBV18 | 13 | NA | NA | TGTGCCAGCTCACCACCGTCGGGCCATGAGCAGTTCTTC | CASSPPSGHEQFF
TRBJ2-5 | TRBV29-1 | 13 | NA | TRBD2 | TGCAGCGTGACCTCGGTTAGCGGGGAGACCCAGTACTTC | CSVTSVSGETQYF
TRBJ2-7 | TRBV18 | 16 | NA | NA | TGTGCCAGCTCACCATCCGCAGGACCATCAGCCCTCGAGCAGTACTTC | CASSPSAGPSALEQYF
TRBJ1-4 | TRBV7-9 | 14 | NA | TRBD1 | TGTGCCAGCAGCCAGGGACAGGGGAATGAAAAACTGTTTTTT | CASSQGQGNEKLFF
TRBJ2-4 | TRBV11-2 | 14 | NA | NA | TGTGCCAGCAGCCCTGCCGGGGGAGTGAACATTCAGTACTTC | CASSPAGGVNIQYF